A single sample is the source of the 30 T cell receptor beta chains below, sequenced in a study of shared clonotypes between healthy human individuals. Assay: immunoSEQ multiplex PCR; the TCRdb copy retains only in-frame clones and omits some. The sample shows roughly 2.2 million clones, approximately 93% of them seen only once. The sequenced sample consisted of naive CD4+ T cells from PBMCs. As to subset: CD45RA+ positively selected. The receptors derive from a young man in good health. Some clones in this sample may be carry-over from other donors' samples.

The gene calls are TRBV28 and TRBJ1-4; TRBD1 agrees at 10 bases. The CDR3 totals 15 residues. The ends lost 5 bases at V and 6 bases at J; junction bases unmatched: 6. Germline CDR1 reads MDHEN; CDR2 reads SYDVKM. As DNA, the CDR3 is TGTGCCAGCAGTCCCATGACAGGGGGCGATGAAAAACTGTTTTTT. Its protein product is CASSPMTGGDEKLFF.

This clone was recorded once. Other DNA sequences within the sample encode an identical CDR3. The rearrangement joins TRBV18 to TRBJ2-5; D possibly corresponds to TRBD2 (6 bases). Germline V lookup: CDR1 KGHSH, CDR2 LQKENI. V was cut by 3 bases and J by 5 bases, with 10 bases left in between. The CDR3 sequence is 13 residues long. The CDR3 loop is CASSPTGRETQYF. DNA of the CDR3: TGTGCCAGCTCACCCACGGGGAGGGAGACCCAGTACTTC.

This chain joins TRBV5-1 and TRBJ2-7, with D unclear. The germline V and J ends were trimmed by 2 bases and 2 bases, with 14 bases remaining between them. Per germline, CDR1 SGHRS and CDR2 YFSETQ. This CDR3 region has 15 residues. The CDR3 DNA reads TGCGCCAGCAGCTTAGGTGGCTCGAACCCCTACGAGCAGTACTTC. Translating gives CASSLGGSNPYEQYF.

This sequence joins TRBV5-1 and TRBJ2-7; D perhaps matches TRBD2 (6 bases). CDR3 size: 14 residues. With 1 base removed from V and 3 bases from J, the gap between germline ends came to 11 bases. Germline values: CDR1 SGHRS, CDR2 YFSETQ. The CDR3 spells CASSLRGSGYEQYF. CDR3 bases: TGCGCCAGCAGCTTGCGTGGTAGCGGCTACGAGCAGTACTTC.

This clone was seen a single time. V gene TRBV7-9 combines with J gene TRBJ2-5; D unresolved. V lost 3 bases and J lost 0, with 17 bases in between. From germline, CDR1 is SEHNR and CDR2 FQNEAQ (reference sequence). The CDR3 has 17 amino acids. The CDR3 coding sequence is TGTGCCAGCAGCTTTCTCGGGCCTTCAACGTACCAAGAGACCCAGTACTTC. Amino acids: CASSFLGPSTYQETQYF.

This chain links TRBV7-9 with TRBJ2-1; no reliable D call. This CDR3 has 17 residues. Per germline, CDR1 SEHNR and CDR2 FQNEAQ (reference sequence). V was trimmed by 0 bases and J by 0 bases, leaving 12 bases between them. CDR3 nucleotide sequence: TGTGCCAGCAGCTTAGCGCAAGGCAGGAGCTCCTACAATGAGCAGTTCTTC. Protein sequence: CASSLAQGRSSYNEQFF.

The chain has TRBV4-1 and TRBJ1-3, with D possibly matching TRBD1 (5 bases). V lost 1 base and J 2 bases, leaving 15 bases between the germline ends. The germline gives CDR1 MGHRA, CDR2 YSYEKL. The CDR3 totals 17 residues. The CDR3 sequence: CASSQVGGTGTGNTIYF. The CDR3 nucleotides read TGCGCCAGCAGCCAAGTGGGCGGAACAGGCACTGGAAACACCATATATTTT.

The chain employs TRBV14 and TRBJ2-3; the match to TRBD2 covers 11 bases. The CDR3 runs 17 residues. Per the germline V gene, CDR1 is SGHDN and CDR2 is FVKESK. V shed 3 bases and J 2 bases; nucleotides not matched to a gene: 7. CDR3 bases: TGTGCCAGCAGCCATCAGCCTAGCGGGGGGCTCACAGATACGCAGTATTTT. Encoded protein: CASSHQPSGGLTDTQYF.

J is TRBJ1-1 and V is TRBV6-1, with TRBD1 identical over 7 bases. V trimming: 6 bases; J trimming: 2 bases; junction bases outside the gene matches: 6. Germline V gene sequence: CDR1 MNHNS, CDR2 SASEGT. The CDR3 runs 14 residues. In DNA, the CDR3 is TGTGCCAGCAGCTTGGGGACAGTTAACACTGAAGCTTTCTTT. This gives the protein CASSLGTVNTEAFF.

The genes are TRBV5-1 and TRBJ2-7; 7 bases agree with TRBD2. Germline V gene data show CDR1 as SGHRS and CDR2 as YFSETQ. V lost 4 bases, J lost 2 bases, and 9 bases stayed unmatched. The CDR3 has 15 amino acids. The CDR3 coding sequence is TGCGCCAGCAGCCCTAACAGCGGGGCCACCTACGAGCAGTACTTC. Translating gives CASSPNSGATYEQYF.

This rearrangement joins TRBV2 to TRBJ1-1; D perhaps matches TRBD1 (6 bases). The V gene lost 6 bases and the J gene lost 10 bases, with 24 bases spanning the gap. This CDR3 has 15 residues. Germline assignment: CDR1 SNHLY and CDR2 FYNNEI. This CDR3 reads CASRGALGQTSVAFF. The DNA of the CDR3 is TGTGCCAGCAGGGGTGCCCTCGGACAGACATCTGTAGCTTTCTTT.

This chain links TRBV23-1 with TRBJ2-4; D is unclear. TRBV23-1 has ORF status, its function being uncertain. The CDR3 has 16 amino acids. Deletions cut 4 bases from V and 0 bases from J, with 13 bases between. The CDR3 DNA sequence: TGCGCCAGCAGTCGCAGGCCGGGCCGAGCCAAAAACATTCAGTACTTC. This encodes CASSRRPGRAKNIQYF.

Here the CDR3 DNA reads TGTGCCATCAGGGGACAGGGTGACTATGGCTACACCTTC. It translates to CAIRGQGDYGYTF. J is TRBJ1-2 and V is TRBV10-3; 9 bases are a match to TRBD1. The CDR3 covers 13 residues. CDR1 ENHRY and CDR2 SYGVKD come from the germline V gene. V was clipped by 6 bases and J by 3 bases; unmatched bases: 2.

The chain employs TRBV9 and TRBJ2-5, with TRBD2 matching 9 bases. V lost 0 bases and J lost 3; bases outside the gene matches: 3. Germline CDR1 reads SGDLS; CDR2 reads YYNGEE. CDR3 length: 15 residues. The DNA for the CDR3 is TGTGCCAGCAGCGTAGGGGCTAGCGGGGAAGAGACCCAGTACTTC. Its translation: CASSVGASGEETQYF.

The V gene is TRBV5-1, the J gene TRBJ2-3, with 15 positions matching TRBD2. CDR1 and CDR2 (germline): SGHRS, YFSETQ. After removal of 4 bases from V and 2 bases from J, the junction contained 17 bases not matched to a gene. The CDR3 totals 21 residues. CDR3 sequence reads: CASSLVPGLAGGFDDTDTQYF. CDR3 DNA: TGCGCCAGCAGCCTCGTTCCGGGACTAGCGGGAGGTTTTGACGACACAGATACGCAGTATTTT.

This chain connects TRBV11-2 to TRBJ2-5, with TRBD2 matching 11 bases. The V gene end was trimmed by 5 bases and the J gene end by 2 bases; junction bases not matched to a gene: 7. Germline V gene lookup returns CDR1 SGHAT and CDR2 FQNNGV. This CDR3 comprises 16 residues. CDR3 in amino acids: CASSLTTSGKQETQYF. CDR3 nucleotides: TGTGCCAGCAGCCTAACGACTAGCGGGAAACAAGAGACCCAGTACTTC.

J is TRBJ1-5 and V is TRBV18; perhaps TRBD1 as D (5 bases). Trimming stripped 4 bases from V and 5 bases from J, with 9 bases between. The germline CDR1 and CDR2 sequences are KGHSH and LQKENI. There are 13 residues in the CDR3. The CDR3 sequence: CASSLTEDQPQHF. CDR3 nucleotides: TGTGCCAGCTCACTGACAGAGGATCAGCCCCAGCATTTT.

This chain connects TRBV4-1 to TRBJ2-7, with 8 bases fitting TRBD1. The junction had 6 bases not matched to a gene; V was cut back by 2 bases and J by 0 bases. The germline V gene encodes CDR1 MGHRA and CDR2 YSYEKL. The CDR3 is 16 amino acids. The CDR3 nucleotides read TGCGCCAGCAGCCAAACAGGGGGATGGAGCTCCTACGAGCAGTACTTC. Its translation is CASSQTGGWSSYEQYF.

This sequence joins TRBV9 and TRBJ2-3; D possibly corresponds to TRBD2 (6 bases). CDR1 SGDLS and CDR2 YYNGEE come from the germline V gene. CDR3 length equals 16 residues. Trimming took off 0 bases at V and 0 bases at J, with 11 bases between the two ends. The CDR3 DNA is TGTGCCAGCAGCGTAGCCACGGCGGGAAGCACAGATACGCAGTATTTT. Amino acids: CASSVATAGSTDTQYF. Together with reference TRBV9 and TRBJ2-3, the CDR3 gives the full variable domain: DSGVTQTPKHLITATGQRVTLRCSPRSGDLSVYWYQQSLDQGLQFLIQYYNGEERAKGNILERFSAQQFPDLHSELNLSSLELGDSALYFCASSVATAGSTDTQYFGPGTRLTVL.

CDR3 DNA: TGCGCCAGCAGTGATCGGGTATCGGATACGCAGTATTTT. This codes for CASSDRVSDTQYF. The genes are TRBV10-1 and TRBJ2-3, with D unclear. The CDR3 totals 13 residues. V lost 3 bases to trimming and J lost 6 bases, with 10 bases between them. Per the germline V gene, CDR1 is WNHNN and CDR2 is SYGVQD (reference sequence).

The rearrangement uses TRBV27 and TRBJ2-2, with 12 positions matching TRBD2. The CDR3 is 19 residues long. The junction had 8 bases not matched to a gene; V was cut back by 1 base and J by 2 bases. CDR1 and CDR2 from the germline V gene are MNHEY and SMNVEV (reference sequence). Here the CDR3 reads CASSLFGLAGLINTGELFF. DNA of the CDR3: TGTGCCAGCAGTTTATTTGGACTAGCGGGATTGATAAACACCGGGGAGCTGTTTTTT.

The rearrangement uses TRBV7-2 and TRBJ2-3; D may be TRBD2 (6 bases). Germline V gives CDR1 SGHTA, CDR2 FQGNSA. Trimming shortened V by 3 bases and J by 7 bases, and 17 bases separated the two germline ends. The CDR3 contains 15 residues. CDR3 sequence reads: CASSFVGAAGNTQYF. In DNA, the CDR3 is TGTGCCAGCAGCTTCGTCGGGGCCGCGGGAAATACGCAGTATTTT.

This clone was detected only once. The chain couples TRBV4-2 to TRBJ2-1; no reliable D call. The germline gives CDR1 LGHNA, CDR2 YNFKEQ. The CDR3 runs to 12 residues. The germline V and J ends were trimmed by 1 base and 7 bases, with 5 bases remaining between them. The CDR3 here is CASSQAGNEQFF. Here the CDR3 DNA reads TGTGCCAGCAGCCAAGCTGGTAATGAGCAGTTCTTC.

The chain has TRBV6-1 and TRBJ1-2; D gene unclear. V dropped 6 bases and J dropped 4 bases, with 18 bases sitting between them. This CDR3 has 15 amino acids. CDR1 and CDR2 from the germline V gene are MNHNS and SASEGT. The chain's CDR3 is CASSLTQDLGYGYTF. CDR3 DNA sequence: TGTGCCAGCAGCCTGACCCAGGATTTGGGCTATGGCTACACCTTC.

This chain uses TRBV7-2 with TRBJ2-3, with a tentative D call TRBD1 (6 bases). Germline CDR1 and CDR2: SGHTA and FQGNSA. Trimming removed 6 bases at V and 3 bases at J, with 16 bases between. The CDR3 sequence is 15 residues long. DNA for the CDR3: TGTGCCAGCAGGAGGCAGGGGACGTCAACAGATACGCAGTATTTT. Residues: CASRRQGTSTDTQYF.

This chain joins TRBV5-1 and TRBJ2-7, with unresolved D. This CDR3 region has 15 residues. CDR1 and CDR2 from the germline V gene are SGHRS and YFSETQ. V dropped 4 bases and J dropped 2 bases, with 16 bases sitting between them. CDR3 sequence: CASSVDAGGPYEQYF. Here the CDR3 DNA reads TGCGCCAGCAGCGTAGACGCCGGTGGGCCCTACGAGCAGTACTTC.

V gene TRBV4-1 combines with J gene TRBJ1-2, with 7 bases matching TRBD1. The germline V gene has CDR1 MGHRA and CDR2 YSYEKL. The CDR3 covers 15 residues. J was trimmed by 7 bases and V by 1 base; bases with no gene match: 9. CDR3 in amino acids: CASSQVLTGLSGYTF. The CDR3 DNA reads TGCGCCAGCAGCCAAGTCTTGACAGGGCTCTCTGGCTACACCTTC.

The rearrangement links TRBV5-1 to TRBJ2-5; TRBD1 matches at 7 bases. Germline V gene data show CDR1 as SGHRS and CDR2 as YFSETQ. CDR3 length: 17 residues. V trimming: 0 bases; J trimming: 4 bases; junction bases outside the gene matches: 12. The CDR3, as DNA: TGCGCCAGCAGCTTGGGTACGACAGGGAATCAGAGAGAGACCCAGTACTTC. Protein sequence: CASSLGTTGNQRETQYF.

This rearrangement joins TRBV5-1 to TRBJ1-4; 7 nucleotides match TRBD1. CDR1 and CDR2 from the germline V gene are SGHRS and YFSETQ. V gave up 3 bases and J gave up 2 bases; unmatched junction bases: 13. The CDR3 covers 18 residues. The CDR3 here is CASSSSGTAGGTNEKLFF. For the CDR3, the DNA is TGCGCCAGCAGCTCATCCGGGACAGCGGGAGGGACTAATGAAAAACTGTTTTTT.

This clone has just a few counts. Distinct nucleotide sequences in the sample also encode this CDR3. V is TRBV9 and J is TRBJ2-7, with 9 positions matching TRBD2. V dropped 0 bases and J dropped 4; count of bases not matched to a gene: 5. CDR3 length: 15 amino acids. Germline V gives CDR1 SGDLS, CDR2 YYNGEE. The DNA for the CDR3 is TGTGCCAGCAGCGTAGAGGCTAGCGGGACTTACGAGCAGTACTTC. It specifies CASSVEASGTYEQYF. Variable domain in full (rest from reference TRBV9 and TRBJ2-7): DSGVTQTPKHLITATGQRVTLRCSPRSGDLSVYWYQQSLDQGLQFLIQYYNGEERAKGNILERFSAQQFPDLHSELNLSSLELGDSALYFCASSVEASGTYEQYFGPGTRLTVT.